The clone carrying this TCR beta chain was seen just once. This sample was taken from a study of blood T cell repertoires in COVID-19. Turning to the study itself: Samples came from the United States, Italy and Spain, spanning acute and convalescent COVID-19.

The study assigned cohorts using participant-reported clinical history. Profiling relied on immunoSEQ multiplex PCR, and the TCRdb table lists in-frame clones only, not all of them. The data contain a few hundred thousand clones, roughly 90% of them seen just once; the ten biggest clones take up almost 3%. Germline assignment: CDR1 KGHDR and CDR2 SFDVKD. CDR3 size: 15 residues. Trimming left V 5 bases short and J 3 bases short, with 12 bases between. The J gene is TRBJ2-2, the V gene TRBV24-1, with a possible D match to TRBD1 (5 bases). What was sequenced was PBMCs or T cells enriched from blood (not recorded which). The clonotype comes from a woman aged 30 to 39 who had recovered from COVID-19. CDR3 amino acids: CATSVQGADTGELFF. The CDR3 DNA is TGTGCCACCAGTGTTCAAGGGGCGGACACCGGGGAGCTGTTTTTT.